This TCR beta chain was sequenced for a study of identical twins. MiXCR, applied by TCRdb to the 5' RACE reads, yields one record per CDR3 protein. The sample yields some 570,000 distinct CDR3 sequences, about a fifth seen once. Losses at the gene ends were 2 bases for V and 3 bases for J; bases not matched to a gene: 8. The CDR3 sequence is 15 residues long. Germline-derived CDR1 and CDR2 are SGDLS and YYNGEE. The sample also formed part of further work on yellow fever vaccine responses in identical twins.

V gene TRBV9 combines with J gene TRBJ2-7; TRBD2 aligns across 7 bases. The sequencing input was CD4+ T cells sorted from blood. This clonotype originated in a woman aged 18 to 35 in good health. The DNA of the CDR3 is TGTGCCAGCAGCGTTCACGGGGAGGGGTTCTACGAGCAGTACTTC. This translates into CASSVHGEGFYEQYF.